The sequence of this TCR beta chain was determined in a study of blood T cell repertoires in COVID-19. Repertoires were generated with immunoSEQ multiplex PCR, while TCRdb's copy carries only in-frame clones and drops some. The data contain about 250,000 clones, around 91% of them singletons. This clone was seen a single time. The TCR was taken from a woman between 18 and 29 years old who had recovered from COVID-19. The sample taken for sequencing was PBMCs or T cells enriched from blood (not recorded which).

DNA for the CDR3: TGCGCCAGCAGCCAAGAAAGACGGACCAGGGTTGAAAAACTGTTTTTT. Residues: CASSQERRTRVEKLFF. The rearrangement links TRBV4-1 to TRBJ1-4, with a tentative D call TRBD1 (5 bases). V lost 0 bases and J 7 bases, leaving 15 bases between the germline ends. This CDR3 comprises 16 residues. Germline-derived CDR1 and CDR2 are MGHRA and YSYEKL.